This TCR beta chain comes out of a study of human T cells and chemical hapten exposure. Study information: Weekly scalp doses of diphenylcyclopropenone were given to patients during the roughly 23-week study. Study results and caveats: Expanded TCR counts at PT1 were positively correlated with the patch test score. Large CDR3 similarity clusters arose significantly more often from expanded TCRs than from controls.

This CDR3 comprises 18 residues. Germline-derived CDR1 and CDR2 are SGHAT and FQNNGV. V shed 0 bases and J 0 bases; nucleotides not matched to a gene: 6. The study's library attached unique molecular identifiers to single cDNA molecules. MiXCR, run by TCRdb on the RACE reads, gives a single entry per CDR3 protein. Of 150,000 to 200,000 distinct CDR3 sequences listed, about 22% were seen once; the top ten hold under 7%. A remark on this clonotype: The antigen remains unidentified.

The time point was: patch test 1, 2 weeks after DPC sensitization. Documented treatment: therapeutic diphenylcyclopropenone sensitization with weekly scalp DPC. The source was whole blood, collected in connection with sensitization to the hapten diphenylcyclopropenone (DPC). This chain links TRBV11-2 with TRBJ2-1; 9 nucleotides match TRBD2. The TCR was taken from a woman between 45 and 60 years old with alopecia areata. Some clones in this sample may be carry-over from other donors' samples. The CDR3 reads CASSLEFGLANSYNEQFF. Here the CDR3 DNA reads TGTGCCAGCAGCTTAGAATTTGGACTAGCGAACTCCTACAATGAGCAGTTCTTC.